This T cell receptor (beta chain) was captured by sequencing in a study of radiation and T cells in renal cell carcinoma (dated by TCRdb to between 2020 and 2021). Notes on the research overall: Samples were obtained from a clinical trial, in which 15 Gy stereotactic body radiation therapy was delivered to primary renal cell carcinomas and nephrectomy was performed 4 weeks later. In total, more than 50 samples underwent TCR beta sequencing: approximately 25 tumors plus 27 peripheral blood samples. Across all 50 or so samples, under 4,500,000 unique CDR3 nucleotide sequences, encoding 2,658,974 unique CDR3 amino acid sequences, were identified.

Following the manufacturer's recommendations, the immunoSEQ kit was used to generate TCR beta libraries from genomic DNA. For library preparation, a first multiplex PCR was performed with proprietary primers, followed by a second PCR in which unique barcodes were added, and bead cleanups were performed after each round. A kit-provided positive control reaction and a negative control reaction were included in every sample batch. The final libraries were assessed on an Agilent 4200 TapeStation D1000 ScreenTape, pooled by volume, and quantified by qPCR. Sequencing ran on an Illumina NextSeq500 with a MidOutput 150-cycle cartridge, using 156 Read1 and 15 Index1 cycles with kit custom primers. The pooled library was loaded at around 1 pM, and around 20% PhiX control was spiked in. The paper's data handling went like this. Vendor-processed data were analyzed in R, and a clonotype was defined as all T cells sharing the same CDR3 nucleotide sequence. In the clone abundance analyses, frequencies in each sample were normalized to that sample's 10,000 most abundant clones. Before analysis, public T cell clones were removed, and these numbered fewer than six per sample on average. Tumor-enriched and baseline blood-enriched clonotypes were defined by at least a 32-fold difference in abundance between compartments. A beta-binomial differential abundance model was used to identify clonotypes that were expanded or contracted between blood time points. Similarity between tumor and blood repertoires was quantified using the Baroni-Urbani and Buser coefficient, and groups were compared with two-tailed Wilcoxon tests in R. Held by TCRdb, this immuneACCESS table contains in-frame sequences only and omits some clones. Under half of the omission traces to an unresolved V gene where checked; the cause of the rest is unknown. The D gene and trimming were derived from the DNA, and the V and J assignments and clone size from that table. This sample is represented by about 22,000 clones; about 80% of them were singletons. The ten largest clones capture around 42% of the sample.

As for this clone: Its recognized antigen is unknown. No quality values exist for individual bases; no much larger clone is one base distant.

This specimen's time point label, interpreted: baseline pretreatment blood. Interpreted using the paper, the treatment or condition label stands for: 15 Gy SBRT to primary tumor, nephrectomy 4 weeks later. To track tumor-enriched clonotypes, serial peripheral blood was sampled from radiation-treated patients at baseline and at 2 weeks and 4 weeks after SBRT. Every patient's renal cell carcinoma showed clear cell pathology. The QIAamp DNA Blood Mini Kit (Qiagen) was used to prepare genomic DNA for TCR sequencing. The analyses included just those samples that passed every quality control check. General findings and caveats noted by the study authors: Because the trial had a single-armed design, the trial could not examine how radiation dose or scheduling affected the TCR repertoire. Dynamics of the blood repertoire were not tracked past 4 weeks after treatment. Because no pretreatment tumor biopsies were available, whether clonotypes were present in the tumor at baseline could not be determined. In blood, the top tumor clonotypes increased from baseline to 2 weeks after radiation and then shrank by 4 weeks, which suggests a temporary expansion of tumor-resident clones.

From the cysteine through the phenylalanine, the CDR3 covers 11 amino acids. Solely the CDR3 DNA is kept, with 33 bases framed from the first base. Trimming removed 7 bases from V and 6 bases from J, leaving 7 bases between the germline ends. The germline V gene (reference sequence) yields SEHNR for CDR1 and FQNEAQ for CDR2. The sequence was collected from a man aged 60 to 75 with renal cell carcinoma. The rearrangement combines TRBV7-9 with TRBJ2-1; no D gene can be assigned with confidence. The source material was blood, sampled from a patient whose treatment included radiotherapy and nephrectomy. The bases are TGTGCCAGCAACACGGGCAATGAGCAGTTCTTC. It encodes CASNTGNEQFF. The full variable domain, with segments outside the CDR3 supplied by the reference TRBV7-9 and TRBJ2-1 proteins, appears as DTGVSQNPRHKITKRGQNVTFRCDPISEHNRLYWYRQTLGQGPEFLTYFQNEAQLEKSRLLSDRFSAERPKGSFSTLEIQRTEQGDSAMYLCASNTGNEQFFGPGTRLTVL.